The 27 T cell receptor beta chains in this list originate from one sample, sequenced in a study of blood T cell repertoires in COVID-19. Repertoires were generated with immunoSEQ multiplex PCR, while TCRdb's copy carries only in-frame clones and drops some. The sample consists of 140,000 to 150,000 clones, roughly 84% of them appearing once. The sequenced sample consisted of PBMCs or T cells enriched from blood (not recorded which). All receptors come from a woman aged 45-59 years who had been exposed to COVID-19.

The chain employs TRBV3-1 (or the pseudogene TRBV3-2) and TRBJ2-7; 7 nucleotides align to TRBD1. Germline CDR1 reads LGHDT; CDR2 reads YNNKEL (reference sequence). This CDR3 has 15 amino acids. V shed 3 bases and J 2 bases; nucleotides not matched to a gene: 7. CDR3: CASSQQRTGAYEQYF. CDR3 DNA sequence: TGTGCCAGCAGCCAGCAAAGGACAGGTGCCTACGAGCAGTACTTC.

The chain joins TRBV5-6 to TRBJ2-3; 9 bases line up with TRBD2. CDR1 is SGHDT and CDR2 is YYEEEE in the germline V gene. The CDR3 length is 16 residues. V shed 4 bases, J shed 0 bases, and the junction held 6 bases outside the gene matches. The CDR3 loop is CASSRGLAPSTDTQYF. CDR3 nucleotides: TGTGCCAGCAGCCGGGGACTAGCACCAAGCACAGATACGCAGTATTTT.

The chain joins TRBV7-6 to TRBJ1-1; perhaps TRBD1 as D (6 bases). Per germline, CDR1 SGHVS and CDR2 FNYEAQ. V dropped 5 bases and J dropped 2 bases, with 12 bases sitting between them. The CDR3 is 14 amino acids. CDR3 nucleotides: TGTGCCAGCAGCCAAGGACAGATAAACACTGAAGCTTTCTTT. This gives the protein CASSQGQINTEAFF.

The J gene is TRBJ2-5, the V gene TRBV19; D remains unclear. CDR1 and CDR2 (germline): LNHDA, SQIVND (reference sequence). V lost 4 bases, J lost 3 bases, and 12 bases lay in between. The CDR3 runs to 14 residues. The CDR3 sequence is CASSRAMTEETQYF. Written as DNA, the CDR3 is TGTGCCAGTAGTAGGGCCATGACCGAAGAGACCCAGTACTTC.

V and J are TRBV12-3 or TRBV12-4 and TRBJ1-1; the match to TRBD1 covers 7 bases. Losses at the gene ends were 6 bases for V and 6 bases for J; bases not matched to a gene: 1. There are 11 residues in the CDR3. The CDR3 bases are TGTGCCAGCAGCCAGGGGGCTGAAGCTTTCTTT. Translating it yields CASSQGAEAFF.

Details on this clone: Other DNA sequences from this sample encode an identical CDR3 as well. CDR3 nucleotide sequence: TGCGCCAGCAGCTTGGATGGCGGGAGCTACGAGCAGTACTTC. Translation: CASSLDGGSYEQYF. This chain joins TRBV5-1 and TRBJ2-7; 7 bases map to TRBD2. The V segment lost 0 bases and the J segment 3 bases; nucleotides outside the gene matches: 3. Germline CDR1 reads SGHRS; CDR2 reads YFSETQ. The CDR3 loop spans 14 amino acids. The variable domain in full, with the rest retrieved from reference TRBV5-1 and TRBJ2-7, is KAGVTQTPRYLIKTRGQQVTLSCSPISGHRSVSWYQQTPGQGLQFLFEYFSETQRNKGNFPGRFSGRQFSNSRSEMNVSTLELGDSALYLCASSLDGGSYEQYFGPGTRLTVT.

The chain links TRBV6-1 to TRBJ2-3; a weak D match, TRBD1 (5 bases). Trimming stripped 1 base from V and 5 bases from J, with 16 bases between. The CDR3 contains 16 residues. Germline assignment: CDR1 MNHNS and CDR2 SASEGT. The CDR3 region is CASSEVGAYRQDTQYF. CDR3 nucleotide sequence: TGTGCCAGCAGTGAAGTAGGGGCCTACCGCCAAGATACGCAGTATTTT.

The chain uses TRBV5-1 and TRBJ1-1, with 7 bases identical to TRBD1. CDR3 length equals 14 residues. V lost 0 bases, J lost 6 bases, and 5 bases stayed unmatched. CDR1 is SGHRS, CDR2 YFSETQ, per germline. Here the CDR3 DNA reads TGCGCCAGCAGCTTGGGCAGGGGGGTAGCTGAAGCTTTCTTT. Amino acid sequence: CASSLGRGVAEAFF.

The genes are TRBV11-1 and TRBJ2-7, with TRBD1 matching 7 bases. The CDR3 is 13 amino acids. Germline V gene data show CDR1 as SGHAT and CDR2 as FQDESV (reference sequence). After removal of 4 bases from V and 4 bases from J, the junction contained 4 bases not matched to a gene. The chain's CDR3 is CASSSRDSYEQYF. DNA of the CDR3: TGTGCCAGCAGCTCCCGGGACAGTTACGAGCAGTACTTC.

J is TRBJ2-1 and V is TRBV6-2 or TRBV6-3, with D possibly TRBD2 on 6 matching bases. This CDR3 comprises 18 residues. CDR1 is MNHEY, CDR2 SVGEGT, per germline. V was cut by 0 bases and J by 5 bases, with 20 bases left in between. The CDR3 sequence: CASSYSGTAGSRHNEQFF. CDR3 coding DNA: TGTGCCAGCAGTTACTCAGGGACCGCCGGGAGTCGTCACAATGAGCAGTTCTTC.

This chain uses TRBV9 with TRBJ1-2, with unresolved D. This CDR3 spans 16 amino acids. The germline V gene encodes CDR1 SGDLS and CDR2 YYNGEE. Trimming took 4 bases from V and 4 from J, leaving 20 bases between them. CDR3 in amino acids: CASSSSGQRPIYGYTF. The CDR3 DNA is TGTGCCAGCAGCTCCAGCGGTCAAAGGCCCATCTATGGCTACACCTTC.

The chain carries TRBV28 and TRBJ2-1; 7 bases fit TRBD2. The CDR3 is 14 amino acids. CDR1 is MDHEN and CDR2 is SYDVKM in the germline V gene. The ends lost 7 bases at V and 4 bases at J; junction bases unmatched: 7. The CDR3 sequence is CASIGGGIYNEQFF. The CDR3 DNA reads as TGTGCCAGCATCGGCGGGGGAATATACAATGAGCAGTTCTTC.

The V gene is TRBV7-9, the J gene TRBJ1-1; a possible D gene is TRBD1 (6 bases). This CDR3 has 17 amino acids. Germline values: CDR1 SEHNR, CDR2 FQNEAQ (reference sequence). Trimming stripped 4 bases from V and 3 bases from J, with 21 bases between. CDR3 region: CASSSQGDTFRDTEAFF. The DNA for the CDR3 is TGTGCCAGCAGCTCTCAAGGGGACACTTTCAGGGACACTGAAGCTTTCTTT.

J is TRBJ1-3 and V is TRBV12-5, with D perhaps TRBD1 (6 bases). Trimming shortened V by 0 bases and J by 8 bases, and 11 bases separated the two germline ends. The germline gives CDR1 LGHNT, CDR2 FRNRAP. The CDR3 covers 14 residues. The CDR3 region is CASGLVHRADTIYF. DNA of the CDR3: TGTGCTAGTGGTTTGGTACACAGGGCCGACACCATATATTTT.

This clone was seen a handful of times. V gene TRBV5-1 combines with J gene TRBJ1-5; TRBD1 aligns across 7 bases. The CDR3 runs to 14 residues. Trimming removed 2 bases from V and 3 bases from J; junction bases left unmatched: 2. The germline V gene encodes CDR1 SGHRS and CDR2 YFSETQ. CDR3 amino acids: CASSFEGANQPQHF. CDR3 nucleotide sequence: TGCGCCAGCAGCTTCGAGGGGGCCAATCAGCCCCAGCATTTT.

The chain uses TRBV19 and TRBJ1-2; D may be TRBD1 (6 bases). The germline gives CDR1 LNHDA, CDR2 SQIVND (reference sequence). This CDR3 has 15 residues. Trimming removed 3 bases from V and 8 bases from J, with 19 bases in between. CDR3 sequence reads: CASSMRDTGEGGYTF. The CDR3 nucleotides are TGTGCCAGTAGTATGAGGGACACCGGGGAGGGCGGCTACACCTTC. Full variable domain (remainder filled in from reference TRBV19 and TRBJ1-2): DGGITQSPKYLFRKEGQNVTLSCEQNLNHDAMYWYRQDPGQGLRLIYYSQIVNDFQKGDIAEGYSVSREKKESFPLTVTSAQKNPTAFYLCASSMRDTGEGGYTFGSGTRLTVV.

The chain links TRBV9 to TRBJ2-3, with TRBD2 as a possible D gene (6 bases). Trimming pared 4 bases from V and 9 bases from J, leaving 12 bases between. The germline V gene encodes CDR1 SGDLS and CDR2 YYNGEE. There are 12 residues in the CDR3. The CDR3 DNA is TGTGCCAGCAGCACGGGACTGGAGACGCAGTATTTT. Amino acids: CASSTGLETQYF.

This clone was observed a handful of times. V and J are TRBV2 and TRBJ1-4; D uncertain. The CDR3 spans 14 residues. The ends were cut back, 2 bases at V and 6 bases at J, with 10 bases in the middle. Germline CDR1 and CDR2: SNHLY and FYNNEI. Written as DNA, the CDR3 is TGTGCCAGCAGTGAAAATCGACGGGATGAAAAACTGTTTTTT. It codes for CASSENRRDEKLFF.

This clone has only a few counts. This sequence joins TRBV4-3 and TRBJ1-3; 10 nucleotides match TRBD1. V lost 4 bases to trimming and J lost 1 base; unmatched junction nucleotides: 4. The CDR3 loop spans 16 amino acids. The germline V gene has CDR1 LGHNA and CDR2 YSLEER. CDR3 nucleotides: TGCGCCAGCAGCCCCGGGACAGGGGTGTCTGGAAACACCATATATTTT. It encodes CASSPGTGVSGNTIYF.

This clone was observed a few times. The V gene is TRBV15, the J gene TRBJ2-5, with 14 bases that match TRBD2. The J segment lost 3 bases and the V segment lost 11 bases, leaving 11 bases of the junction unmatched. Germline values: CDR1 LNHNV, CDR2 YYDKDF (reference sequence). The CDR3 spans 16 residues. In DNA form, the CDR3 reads TGTGCCGTTTGGGGGCCGGGACTAGCGGGAGAAGAGACCCAGTACTTC. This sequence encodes CAVWGPGLAGEETQYF.

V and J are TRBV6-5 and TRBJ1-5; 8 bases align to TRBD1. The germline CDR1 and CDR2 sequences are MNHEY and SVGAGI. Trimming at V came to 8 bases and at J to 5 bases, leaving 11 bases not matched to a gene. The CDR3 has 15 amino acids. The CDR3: CASGRTGGLDQPQHF. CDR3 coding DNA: TGTGCCAGCGGGCGCACAGGGGGATTGGATCAGCCCCAGCATTTT.

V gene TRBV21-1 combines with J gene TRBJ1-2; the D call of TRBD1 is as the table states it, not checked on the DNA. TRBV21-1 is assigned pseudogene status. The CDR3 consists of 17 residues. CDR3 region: CASSKQSPGQFNYGYTF. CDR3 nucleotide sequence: TGTGCCAGCAGCAAACAATCACCGGGACAGTTTAACTATGGCTACACCTTC.

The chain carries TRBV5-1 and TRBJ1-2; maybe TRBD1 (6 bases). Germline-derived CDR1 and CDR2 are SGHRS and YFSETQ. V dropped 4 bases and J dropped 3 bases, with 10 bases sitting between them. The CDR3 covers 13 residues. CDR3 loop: CASSTGLDYGYTF. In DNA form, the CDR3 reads TGCGCCAGCAGCACAGGGTTGGACTATGGCTACACCTTC.

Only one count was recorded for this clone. CDR3 protein: CASSLATLAGVDGELFF. DNA of the CDR3: TGTGCCAGCAGCTTAGCGACCCTAGCGGGAGTTGACGGGGAGCTGTTTTTT. This chain connects TRBV7-8 to TRBJ2-2; 10 bases are shared with TRBD2. Germline values: CDR1 SGHVS, CDR2 FQNEAQ. The V segment lost 0 bases and the J segment 7 bases; nucleotides outside the gene matches: 8. This CDR3 comprises 17 residues.

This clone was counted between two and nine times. The chain's CDR3 is CAISLGGTTGELFF. The CDR3 DNA reads TGTGCCATCAGCCTTGGGGGCACCACCGGGGAGCTGTTTTTT. The genes are TRBV10-3 and TRBJ2-2, with a possible D match to TRBD1 (6 bases). V dropped 6 bases and J dropped 4 bases, with 12 bases sitting between them. The germline V gene has CDR1 ENHRY and CDR2 SYGVKD. CDR3 length: 14 residues.

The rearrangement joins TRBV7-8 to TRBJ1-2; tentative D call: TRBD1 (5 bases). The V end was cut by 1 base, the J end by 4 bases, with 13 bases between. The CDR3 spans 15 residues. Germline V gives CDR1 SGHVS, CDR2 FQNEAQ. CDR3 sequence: CASSLGLGVFYGYTF. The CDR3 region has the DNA TGTGCCAGCAGCTTAGGGCTAGGGGTTTTCTATGGCTACACCTTC.

The CDR3 nucleotides read TGTGCCAGCAGCGTAACACTAGCGGGGGACCCCTACGAGCAGTACTTC. Protein: CASSVTLAGDPYEQYF. V is TRBV9 and J is TRBJ2-7; 11 bases agree with TRBD2. Germline loops: CDR1 SGDLS, CDR2 YYNGEE. J was trimmed by 2 bases and V by 1 base; bases with no gene match: 5. The CDR3 length is 16 residues.